The 25 T cell receptor beta chains below all came from one sample that was sequenced in a study of T cell responses to AZD1222 COVID-19 vaccine. Clones were sequenced by immunoSEQ multiplex PCR, and TCRdb holds only the in-frame ones, with some missing. The table shows 130,000 to 150,000 clones, with about 93% occurring only once. The source was peripheral blood, collected on day 0 of MenACWY control vaccination. Every receptor here comes from an adult in good health.

The V gene is TRBV18, the J gene TRBJ1-6, with D perhaps matching TRBD1 (5 bases). Trimming took 1 base from V and 4 from J, leaving 17 bases between them. Per germline, CDR1 KGHSH and CDR2 LQKENI. CDR3 length equals 18 residues. The CDR3: CASSPRPPRDLYNSPLHF. CDR3 bases: TGTGCCAGCTCACCACGCCCACCCCGGGACCTGTATAATTCACCCCTCCACTTT.

The V and J genes are TRBV4-1 and TRBJ1-6, with D possibly being TRBD1 (6 bases). Germline CDR1 is MGHRA and CDR2 is YSYEKL. This CDR3 spans 15 amino acids. V was trimmed by 0 bases and J by 7 bases, leaving 10 bases between them. Written as DNA, the CDR3 is TGCGCCAGCAGCCAAGATCAGGGGAGCAATTCACCCCTCCACTTT. Protein: CASSQDQGSNSPLHF.

This sequence joins TRBV6-5 and TRBJ1-1, with TRBD1 identical over 7 bases. Germline CDR1 is MNHEY and CDR2 is SVGAGI. The V gene end was trimmed by 6 bases and the J gene end by 4 bases; junction bases not matched to a gene: 11. The CDR3 length is 15 residues. The CDR3 region has the DNA TGTGCCAGCAGCGATAGACAGGGCGGGGGCACTGAAGCTTTCTTT. Translation gives CASSDRQGGGTEAFF.

For this clone: The germline gene is not matched at one end of the junction; a read error may be the cause. The genes are TRBV11-2 and TRBJ2-1; tentatively, D is TRBD2 (7 bases). This CDR3 contains 12 residues. Germline V gene sequence: CDR1 SGHAT, CDR2 FQNNGV. CDR3: CASSSWEGGPLF. The CDR3 DNA reads as TGTGCCAGCAGCTCCTGGGAGGGGGGCCCGCTCTTC.

V is TRBV9 and J is TRBJ1-3; D gene ambiguous. This CDR3 has 14 amino acids. Germline V gene sequence: CDR1 SGDLS, CDR2 YYNGEE. V gave up 2 bases and J gave up 0 bases, with 6 bases separating them. For the CDR3, the DNA is TGTGCCAGCAGCGTGGAAAGCTCTGGAAACACCATATATTTT. Amino acid sequence: CASSVESSGNTIYF.

The V gene is TRBV11-2, the J gene TRBJ1-2; D remains unclear. Trimming cost V 3 bases and J 1 base, with 6 bases left between them. CDR1 SGHAT and CDR2 FQNNGV come from the germline V gene. This CDR3 is built from 13 residues. CDR3 sequence: CASSFDGNYGYTF. CDR3 DNA: TGTGCCAGCAGCTTCGACGGTAACTATGGCTACACCTTC.

The chain joins TRBV18 to TRBJ1-1; 8 bases line up with TRBD1. V was clipped by 8 bases and J by 3 bases; unmatched bases: 8. The CDR3 loop spans 14 amino acids. Germline V gives CDR1 KGHSH, CDR2 LQKENI. CDR3 in DNA: TGTGCCAGCGCAAGGACAGGGTTGCACACTGAAGCTTTCTTT. This sequence encodes CASARTGLHTEAFF.

V usage is TRBV21-1 and J usage is TRBJ1-5. TRBV21-1 is labeled a pseudogene. There are 9 residues in the CDR3. The CDR3 sequence is CASSRPQHF. In DNA form, the CDR3 reads TGTGCCAGCAGCAGACCCCAGCATTTT.

The rearrangement links TRBV28 to TRBJ1-6; tentative D call: TRBD1 (5 bases). V lost 1 base, J lost 8 bases, and 18 bases lay in between. This CDR3 region has 17 residues. In germline, CDR1 is MDHEN, CDR2 SYDVKM. In nucleotides, the CDR3 is TGTGCCAGCAGTTTATCCCGCTGGGGCAGGGAGGATTCACCCCTCCACTTT. Protein: CASSLSRWGREDSPLHF.

This chain joins TRBV30 and TRBJ1-4, with D possibly matching TRBD1 (6 bases). CDR3 length equals 12 residues. Trimming left V 5 bases short and J 6 bases short, with 10 bases between. CDR1 is GTSNPN, CDR2 SVGIG, per germline (reference sequence). The chain's CDR3 is CAWGGGDEKLFF. The CDR3 DNA is TGTGCCTGGGGAGGGGGTGATGAAAAACTGTTTTTT. Filled out from reference TRBV30 and TRBJ1-4, the complete variable domain reads SQTIHQWPATLVQPVGSPLSLECTVEGTSNPNLYWYRQAAGRGLQLLFYSVGIGQISSEVPQNLSASRPQDRQFILSSKKLLLSDSGFYLCAWGGGDEKLFFGSGTQLSVL.

The chain links TRBV6-5 to TRBJ1-4; perhaps TRBD1 as D (5 bases). Looked up from germline, CDR1 is MNHEY and CDR2 is SVGAGI. The length of the CDR3 is 13 residues. Trimming took 4 bases from V and 11 from J, leaving 14 bases between them. The CDR3 coding sequence is TGTGCCAGCAGTTCGGTAATGGGGGACAAACTGTTTTTT. Protein: CASSSVMGDKLFF.

V gene TRBV7-9 combines with J gene TRBJ1-3, with D unresolved. The germline V gene encodes CDR1 SEHNR and CDR2 FQNEAQ (reference sequence). This CDR3 comprises 14 residues. V was shortened by 5 bases and J by 0 bases, with 8 bases between the two germline ends. CDR3 region: CASSELASGNTIYF. The CDR3 DNA reads TGTGCCAGCAGCGAACTAGCCTCTGGAAACACCATATATTTT.

The chain joins TRBV3-1 (or the pseudogene TRBV3-2) to TRBJ1-1, with unresolved D. Germline assignment: CDR1 LGHDT and CDR2 YNNKEL (reference sequence). The V gene lost 1 base and the J gene lost 8 bases, with 8 bases spanning the gap. The CDR3 is 12 amino acids. CDR3 coding DNA: TGTGCCAGCAGCCAAGCGTTGAGGGAAGCTTTCTTT. Its protein is CASSQALREAFF.

The genes are TRBV6-5 and TRBJ1-2; TRBD1 aligns across 9 bases. V gave up 6 bases and J gave up 8 bases; unmatched junction bases: 13. CDR3 length: 15 residues. Germline CDR1 MNHEY, CDR2 SVGAGI. As DNA, the CDR3 is TGTGCCAGCAGCCTGGACCGGGACAGGGTTTCAGGCTACACCTTC. Translating gives CASSLDRDRVSGYTF.

V is TRBV7-9 and J is TRBJ1-2; 9 nucleotides match TRBD1. The CDR3 has 18 residues. Germline CDR1 is SEHNR and CDR2 is FQNEAQ (reference sequence). After removal of 4 bases from V and 7 bases from J, the junction contained 19 bases not matched to a gene. The CDR3 reads CASSSSSPGTGSSPGYTF. The CDR3 bases are TGTGCCAGCAGCTCCTCTAGCCCCGGGACAGGGAGTTCCCCTGGCTACACCTTC.

The chain has TRBV5-4 and TRBJ1-1; D might be TRBD1 (5 bases). From germline, CDR1 is SGHNT and CDR2 YYREEE (reference sequence). V was clipped by 5 bases and J by 3 bases, with 14 bases between them. The CDR3 totals 14 residues. The CDR3 here is CASSTGTLYTEAFF. CDR3 sequence (DNA): TGTGCCAGCAGTACCGGGACTCTCTACACTGAAGCTTTCTTT.

This clone was picked up one time. The J gene is TRBJ1-3, the V gene TRBV7-9; D uncertain. This CDR3 is built from 14 residues. V shed 5 bases and J shed 0 bases, with 8 bases lying between them. Per germline, CDR1 SEHNR and CDR2 FQNEAQ (reference sequence). In DNA form, the CDR3 reads TGTGCCAGCAGCCAGGAGGTCTCTGGAAACACCATATATTTT. This encodes CASSQEVSGNTIYF.

The chain is built from TRBV2 and TRBJ2-5; D gene uncertain. Per the germline V gene, CDR1 is SNHLY and CDR2 is FYNNEI. V was trimmed by 1 base and J by 9 bases, leaving 9 bases between them. The CDR3 length is 12 residues. The CDR3 region has the DNA TGTGCCAGCAGTGAAGAAGGGTCGGCCCAGTACTTC. Protein: CASSEEGSAQYF.

The J gene is TRBJ2-1, the V gene TRBV10-3; tentative D call: TRBD1 (6 bases). This CDR3 is 13 amino acids long. Trimming left V 4 bases short and J 7 bases short, with 11 bases between. CDR1 and CDR2 from the germline V gene are ENHRY and SYGVKD. CDR3 sequence: CAISVSRGNEQFF. In DNA, the CDR3 is TGTGCCATCAGTGTGTCCAGGGGAAATGAGCAGTTCTTC.

V is TRBV4-1 and J is TRBJ1-1, with 7 bases that match TRBD1. The junction had 5 bases not matched to a gene; V was cut back by 6 bases and J by 1 base. The CDR3 extends over 14 amino acids. CDR1 is MGHRA and CDR2 is YSYEKL in the germline V gene. The CDR3 reads CASREGAWNTEAFF. The DNA for the CDR3 is TGCGCCAGCAGGGAGGGGGCATGGAACACTGAAGCTTTCTTT.

This chain links TRBV29-1 with TRBJ2-3; D uncertain. In germline, CDR1 is SQVTM, CDR2 ANQGSEA. There are 11 residues in the CDR3. Trimming shortened V by 4 bases and J by 6 bases, and 8 bases separated the two germline ends. The chain's CDR3 is CSVAIRDTQYF. DNA of the CDR3: TGCAGCGTTGCAATTAGGGATACGCAGTATTTT.

The chain has TRBV4-1 and TRBJ2-7; perhaps TRBD2 as D (6 bases). From germline, CDR1 is MGHRA and CDR2 YSYEKL. With 0 bases removed from V and 7 bases from J, the gap between germline ends came to 10 bases. The CDR3 has 13 residues. The CDR3 sequence is CASSQDRDLEQYF. CDR3 bases: TGCGCCAGCAGCCAAGATCGGGACTTGGAGCAGTACTTC.

This chain connects TRBV2 to TRBJ2-1, with D possibly matching TRBD2 (6 bases). Germline assignment: CDR1 SNHLY and CDR2 FYNNEI. This CDR3 has 13 residues. Trimming left V 0 bases short and J 15 bases short, with 15 bases between. DNA of the CDR3: TGTGCCAGCAGTGAAGCGCCCAGCGGAGGGTTGTTCTTC. Protein sequence: CASSEAPSGGLFF.

The CDR3 DNA follows: TGTGCCAGCAGCGGTTGGCGCAGCATGAACACTGAAGCTTTCTTT. Translation gives CASSGWRSMNTEAFF. The chain links TRBV5-4 to TRBJ1-1; D uncertain. Germline CDR1 SGHNT, CDR2 YYREEE (reference sequence). This CDR3 comprises 15 residues. V shed 4 bases and J shed 0 bases, with 13 bases lying between them.

The DNA for the CDR3 is TGTGCCAGCAGCTTTGGGACAGGGACCTACGAGCAGTACTTC. It is translated as CASSFGTGTYEQYF. The chain links TRBV7-8 to TRBJ2-7; 9 positions agree with TRBD1. CDR3 length: 14 residues. Trimming took 3 bases from V and 2 from J; bases not matched to a gene: 2. Germline CDR1 SGHVS, CDR2 FQNEAQ. Drawing the rest from reference TRBV7-8 and TRBJ2-7, the complete variable domain is GAGVSQSPRYKVAKRGQDVALRCDPISGHVSLFWYQQALGQGPEFLTYFQNEAQLDKSGLPSDRFFAERPEGSVSTLKIQRTQQEDSAVYLCASSFGTGTYEQYFGPGTRLTVT.